Following are 31 T cell receptor beta chains from one sample sequenced in a study of human T cells and chemical hapten exposure. TCRdb ran MiXCR on the RACE reads and lists one entry per CDR3 protein. The table lists roughly 150,000 distinct CDR3 sequences, around a quarter of them singletons, with approximately 2.3% in the top ten. Regarding time point: patch test 3, about 24 weeks after DPC sensitization. Described treatment: therapeutic diphenylcyclopropenone sensitization with weekly scalp DPC. The sequences come from whole blood, collected in connection with sensitization to the hapten diphenylcyclopropenone (DPC). Every receptor here comes from a woman aged 18-29 years with alopecia areata. Some clones in this sample may be carry-over from other donors' samples.

The table lists this clonotype with a count of one. This chain joins TRBV5-1 and TRBJ2-2; 8 bases fit TRBD2. CDR3 length: 15 residues. J lost 4 bases, V lost 3 bases, and 5 bases had no gene match. The germline gives CDR1 SGHRS, CDR2 YFSETQ. The CDR3 protein is CASSSGGGFTGELFF. As DNA, the CDR3 is TGCGCCAGCAGCTCCGGGGGGGGCTTCACCGGGGAGCTGTTTTTT.

The chain is built from TRBV29-1 and TRBJ1-2, with D perhaps matching TRBD1 (5 bases). V was trimmed by 7 bases and J by 7 bases, leaving 25 bases between them. Per germline, CDR1 SQVTM and CDR2 ANQGSEA. This CDR3 has 15 residues. CDR3 coding DNA: TGCAGCGCCTCTCCTTGGACTCCCTCAGACAGTGGCTACACCTTC. Translation: CSASPWTPSDSGYTF.

This clonotype was found a few times. The V and J genes are TRBV2 and TRBJ1-6; D is ambiguous. Trimming left V 2 bases short and J 3 bases short, with 11 bases between. Germline values: CDR1 SNHLY, CDR2 FYNNEI. This CDR3 region has 16 residues. CDR3 sequence (DNA): TGTGCCAGCAGTGAACGGAGTGGGGTCTATAATTCACCCCTCCACTTT. Protein: CASSERSGVYNSPLHF.

V gene TRBV29-1 combines with J gene TRBJ1-5; D is uncertain. CDR1 SQVTM and CDR2 ANQGSEA come from the germline V gene. Trimming removed 5 bases from V and 0 bases from J, with 8 bases in between. There are 13 residues in the CDR3. The CDR3 protein is CSVRGSSNQPQHF. For the CDR3, the DNA is TGCAGCGTTCGAGGGAGTAGCAATCAGCCCCAGCATTTT.

In this sample, this clonotype turned up many times. The V call is TRBV7-2, the J call TRBJ2-7; D remains ambiguous. V shed 1 base and J shed 2 bases, with 6 bases lying between them. The CDR3 contains 13 residues. Per germline, CDR1 SGHTA and CDR2 FQGNSA. The CDR3 bases are TGTGCCAGCAGCTTAGTGGGCGCCTACGAGCAGTACTTC. Protein sequence: CASSLVGAYEQYF.

This clonotype was counted a few times. V is TRBV6-2 or TRBV6-3 and J is TRBJ2-2, with 11 bases fitting TRBD1. Trimming took 8 bases from V and 6 from J; bases not matched to a gene: 5. The CDR3 is made up of 14 amino acids. Germline CDR1 reads MNHEY; CDR2 reads SVGEGT. The CDR3, as DNA: TGTGCCAGCGTGGGACAGGGGGGGGCCGGGGAGCTGTTTTTT. Translated, it gives CASVGQGGAGELFF.

This clonotype came up a few times. The chain links TRBV27 to TRBJ1-1, with D possibly being TRBD1 (5 bases). Trimming left V 0 bases short and J 10 bases short, with 12 bases between. Germline V gene data show CDR1 as MNHEY and CDR2 as SMNVEV (reference sequence). This CDR3 contains 13 residues. The CDR3 DNA is TGTGCCAGCAGTTTATCGGCAGGGTGGGCAGCTTTCTTT. This translates into CASSLSAGWAAFF.

This rearrangement joins TRBV27 to TRBJ2-7, with 7 bases that match TRBD1. CDR1 and CDR2 (germline): MNHEY, SMNVEV (reference sequence). The CDR3 has 15 amino acids. The ends lost 5 bases at V and 6 bases at J; junction bases unmatched: 13. The CDR3 is CASSTLPGQIAEQYF. CDR3 nucleotide sequence: TGTGCCAGCAGTACCCTACCGGGACAGATCGCCGAGCAGTACTTC.

The V gene is TRBV20-1, the J gene TRBJ2-1; D remains ambiguous. The length of the CDR3 is 14 residues. Germline loops: CDR1 DFQATT, CDR2 SNEGSKA (reference sequence). Deletions cut 0 bases from V and 7 bases from J, with 13 bases between. CDR3 residues: CSARDQKRVNEQFF. CDR3 coding DNA: TGCAGTGCTAGAGACCAGAAACGGGTTAATGAGCAGTTCTTC.

This clonotype has more than one count but fewer than ten. The rearrangement links TRBV4-1 to TRBJ2-5, with 11 positions matching TRBD2. Per the germline V gene, CDR1 is MGHRA and CDR2 is YSYEKL. The J segment lost 4 bases and the V segment lost 4 bases, leaving 5 bases of the junction unmatched. The CDR3 spans 15 residues. In nucleotides, the CDR3 is TGCGCCAGCAGCCCACTAGCGGGGGTTACAGAGACCCAGTACTTC. Translated, it gives CASSPLAGVTETQYF.

The rearrangement links TRBV20-1 to TRBJ2-3; 9 bases are a match to TRBD2. The CDR3 is 14 residues long. The trim removed 3 bases at V and 7 bases at J, leaving 8 bases unmatched. Germline-derived CDR1 and CDR2 are DFQATT and SNEGSKA (reference sequence). The CDR3 nucleotides read TGCAGTGCTAGTGGGCTAGCGGGGAGGCATACGCAGTATTTT. This codes for CSASGLAGRHTQYF.

The CDR3 loop is CASSYTAGSYNEQFF. The DNA of the CDR3 is TGTGCCAGCAGTTACACAGCTGGCTCCTACAATGAGCAGTTCTTC. The V gene is TRBV6-6, the J gene TRBJ2-1; unclear D gene. Between the trimmed V and J ends, which lost 2 bases and 0 bases, there was a span of 8 bases. The CDR3 totals 15 residues. Germline V gene sequence: CDR1 MNHNY, CDR2 SVGAGI (reference sequence).

The rearrangement uses TRBV20-1 and TRBJ2-3, with D maybe TRBD2 (5 bases). Per the germline V gene, CDR1 is DFQATT and CDR2 is SNEGSKA (reference sequence). V was trimmed by 4 bases and J by 2 bases, leaving 13 bases between them. This CDR3 comprises 14 residues. The CDR3 loop is CSATYSGITDTQYF. For the CDR3, the DNA is TGCAGTGCTACATATTCCGGGATCACAGATACGCAGTATTTT.

This clonotype was seen more than once but under ten times. The chain has TRBV29-1 and TRBJ2-1, with TRBD2 identical over 8 bases. V was clipped by 5 bases and J by 0 bases; unmatched bases: 9. There are 16 residues in the CDR3. Germline CDR1 and CDR2: SQVTM and ANQGSEA. The CDR3, as DNA: TGCAGCGTTCGGCGATTAGCGGGGCCCTCCTACAATGAGCAGTTCTTC. Encoded protein: CSVRRLAGPSYNEQFF.

This clonotype occurred once. The V gene is TRBV24-1, the J gene TRBJ2-1; D possibly corresponds to TRBD1 (6 bases). Between the trimmed V and J ends, which lost 5 bases and 7 bases, there was a span of 8 bases. This CDR3 contains 12 residues. Per the germline V gene, CDR1 is KGHDR and CDR2 is SFDVKD. The CDR3: CATSGTGNEQFF. In DNA form, the CDR3 reads TGTGCCACCAGTGGTACAGGGAATGAGCAGTTCTTC.

The chain couples TRBV9 to TRBJ1-1; D is uncertain. The CDR3 contains 15 residues. Germline assignment: CDR1 SGDLS and CDR2 YYNGEE. Trimming cost V 0 bases and J 3 bases, with 12 bases left between them. CDR3: CASSVEGGIYTEAFF. In nucleotides, the CDR3 is TGTGCCAGCAGCGTAGAAGGAGGGATTTACACTGAAGCTTTCTTT.

The V and J genes are TRBV15 and TRBJ1-2; D unclear. The CDR3 is made up of 13 amino acids. The V gene's germline CDR1 is LNHNV and CDR2 YYDKDF (reference sequence). V gave up 5 bases and J gave up 2 bases, with 9 bases separating them. The CDR3 loop is CATSRGKNYGYTF. DNA for the CDR3: TGTGCCACCAGCCGTGGAAAGAACTATGGCTACACCTTC.

The V gene is TRBV9, the J gene TRBJ2-1, with TRBD1 as a possible D gene (6 bases). CDR1 and CDR2 (germline): SGDLS, YYNGEE. The germline V and J ends were trimmed by 0 bases and 4 bases, with 14 bases remaining between them. This CDR3 region has 16 residues. CDR3 nucleotide sequence: TGTGCCAGCAGCGTAGAAATCCGGGACAAATACAATGAGCAGTTCTTC. Protein sequence: CASSVEIRDKYNEQFF. Filled out from reference TRBV9 and TRBJ2-1, the complete variable domain reads DSGVTQTPKHLITATGQRVTLRCSPRSGDLSVYWYQQSLDQGLQFLIQYYNGEERAKGNILERFSAQQFPDLHSELNLSSLELGDSALYFCASSVEIRDKYNEQFFGPGTRLTVL.

The rearrangement links TRBV12-5 to TRBJ1-5; perhaps TRBD1 as D (6 bases). Germline values: CDR1 LGHNT, CDR2 FRNRAP. The CDR3 is 19 amino acids. The V gene lost 0 bases and the J gene lost 0 bases, with 18 bases spanning the gap. CDR3 residues: CASGLVPDGQTFSNQPQHF. The CDR3, as DNA: TGTGCTAGTGGTTTGGTACCCGACGGACAGACTTTTAGCAATCAGCCCCAGCATTTT.

The chain combines TRBV6-2 or TRBV6-3 with TRBJ1-6; D is uncertain. There are 12 residues in the CDR3. V lost 4 bases, J lost 9 bases, and 7 bases lay in between. Germline V CDR1 and CDR2: MNHEY, SVGEGT. The CDR3 here is CASSWVFSPLHF. The CDR3 bases are TGTGCCAGCAGTTGGGTTTTTTCACCCCTCCACTTT.

The table lists this clonotype with many counts. The chain joins TRBV5-1 to TRBJ2-7; TRBD1 matches at 7 bases. From germline, CDR1 is SGHRS and CDR2 YFSETQ. The CDR3 runs to 15 residues. V shed 0 bases and J 0 bases; nucleotides not matched to a gene: 3. CDR3: CASSLGQGTSYEQYF. CDR3 bases: TGCGCCAGCAGCTTGGGACAGGGAACCTCCTACGAGCAGTACTTC.

V usage is TRBV6-5 and J usage is TRBJ2-7; tentatively, D is TRBD1 (6 bases). This CDR3 contains 15 residues. The ends were cut back, 5 bases at V and 3 bases at J, with 17 bases in the middle. CDR1 and CDR2 from the germline V gene are MNHEY and SVGAGI. The CDR3 sequence is CASSTHRDTIYEQYF. The CDR3 DNA is TGTGCCAGCAGTACACACCGGGACACAATCTACGAGCAGTACTTC.

The genes are TRBV20-1 and TRBJ2-7; 7 positions match TRBD2. The germline CDR1 and CDR2 sequences are DFQATT and SNEGSKA (reference sequence). CDR3 length equals 13 residues. The ends lost 5 bases at V and 2 bases at J; junction bases unmatched: 6. CDR3 bases: TGCAGTGCTTCCCGGGGAGGGGCCTACGAGCAGTACTTC. It encodes CSASRGGAYEQYF.

The chain joins TRBV2 to TRBJ2-4; D gene unclear. Germline V gene sequence: CDR1 SNHLY, CDR2 FYNNEI. The V end lost 6 bases, the J end lost 7 bases, and 13 bases lay between the germline ends. The length of the CDR3 is 13 residues. Here the CDR3 DNA reads TGTGCCAGCAGGGGCACCCTCGGCAACATTCAGTACTTC. Protein: CASRGTLGNIQYF. Using reference TRBV2 and TRBJ2-4 for the parts outside the CDR3, the full variable domain is EPEVTQTPSHQVTQMGQEVILRCVPISNHLYFYWYRQILGQKVEFLVSFYNNEISEKSEIFDDQFSVERPDGSNFTLKIRSTKLEDSAMYFCASRGTLGNIQYFGAGTRLSVL.

This clonotype was detected a few times. The V and J genes are TRBV7-2 and TRBJ2-2, with 9 bases matching TRBD1. The germline CDR1 and CDR2 sequences are SGHTA and FQGNSA. The CDR3 sequence is 14 residues long. The ends lost 4 bases at V and 5 bases at J; junction bases unmatched: 2. The CDR3 region is CASSSDRGTGELFF. The DNA for the CDR3 is TGTGCCAGCAGCTCCGACAGGGGGACCGGGGAGCTGTTTTTT. Variable domain in full (rest from reference TRBV7-2 and TRBJ2-2): GAGVSQSPSNKVTEKGKDVELRCDPISGHTALYWYRQSLGQGLEFLIYFQGNSAPDKSGLPSDRFSAERTGGSVSTLTIQRTQQEDSAVYLCASSSDRGTGELFFGEGSRLTVL.

The rearrangement joins TRBV4-1 to TRBJ2-1; 11 bases align to TRBD2. With V trimmed by 1 base and J by 8 bases, 7 bases remained unmatched. The CDR3 runs to 16 residues. From germline, CDR1 is MGHRA and CDR2 YSYEKL. The CDR3 region is CASSQVSVTSGDEQFF. DNA of the CDR3: TGCGCCAGCAGCCAAGTTTCGGTGACTAGCGGGGATGAGCAGTTCTTC.

The CDR3 DNA sequence: TGTGCCAGCTACGACAGCAGAGCCAAAAACATTCAGTACTTC. Protein sequence: CASYDSRAKNIQYF. The chain uses TRBV28 and TRBJ2-4, with D possibly TRBD1 on 5 matching bases. This CDR3 has 14 residues. Trimming pared 8 bases from V and 0 bases from J, leaving 11 bases between. CDR1 is MDHEN, CDR2 SYDVKM, per germline.

This sequence joins TRBV29-1 and TRBJ2-1; D perhaps matches TRBD2 (5 bases). Germline V gene lookup returns CDR1 SQVTM and CDR2 ANQGSEA. The CDR3 extends over 17 amino acids. V lost 4 bases to trimming and J lost 2 bases, with 21 bases between them. The CDR3 spells CSVGGSESLYTYNEQFF. In nucleotides, the CDR3 is TGCAGCGTTGGGGGTAGCGAAAGCCTCTATACCTACAATGAGCAGTTCTTC.

This clonotype came up a few times. This CDR3 reads CASRDRGLTGELFF. Here the CDR3 DNA reads TGTGCCAGCAGGGACAGGGGCCTTACCGGGGAGCTGTTTTTT. The V call is TRBV25-1, the J call TRBJ2-2; TRBD1 aligns across 9 bases. V dropped 6 bases and J dropped 5; count of bases not matched to a gene: 4. The germline V gene has CDR1 MGHDK and CDR2 SYGVNS. The CDR3 is 14 residues long.

This rearrangement joins TRBV10-3 to TRBJ2-3; D might be TRBD2 (6 bases). V lost 10 bases, J lost 4 bases, and 12 bases lay in between. The germline CDR1 and CDR2 sequences are ENHRY and SYGVKD. The CDR3 has 12 amino acids. The CDR3 DNA sequence: TGTGCCACGAATGGGGGGTCAGATACGCAGTATTTT. It yields the protein CATNGGSDTQYF.

The genes are TRBV10-3 and TRBJ1-2; a possible D gene is TRBD1 (5 bases). This CDR3 is 14 amino acids long. The V end lost 2 bases, the J end lost 4 bases, and 11 bases lay between the germline ends. Germline CDR1 ENHRY, CDR2 SYGVKD. The CDR3 spells CAISEAPTVYGYTF. The CDR3 bases are TGTGCCATCAGTGAGGCTCCGACAGTCTATGGCTACACCTTC.